This TCR beta chain was recovered during a study of T cells in Graves' hyperthyroidism and ophthalmopathy. The CDR3 spans 14 residues. Germline V gene data show CDR1 as SQVTM and CDR2 as ANQGSEA. V lost 3 bases and J lost 0, with 9 bases in between. Amplification of TCR beta CDR3 regions was performed using RNA transcripts as template. A first-round RT-PCR of the TCR CDR3 used the HTBI primer set. TCRdb processed the multiplex PCR reads anew with MiXCR; each CDR3 protein has one entry. The repertoire includes about 600,000 distinct CDR3 sequences, 16% of them detected once, and less than 3.5% sits in the top ten. This clonotype turned up a few times. A read error may be the cause here, since a much bigger clone is one base away.

This sequence joins TRBV29-1 and TRBJ2-1; D is unresolved. The origin of this receptor is a woman between 40 and 55 years old with Graves' ophthalmopathy. The sequenced sample consisted of blood. The CDR3 loop reads CSVDKTSSYNEQFF. The CDR3 bases are TGCAGCGTTGACAAGACGTCCTCCTACAATGAGCAGTTCTTC.